A selection of T cell receptor beta chains follows, all from one sample in a study of blood T cell repertoires in COVID-19. Only in-frame clones appear in the TCRdb table, and some are missing; sequencing was by immunoSEQ multiplex PCR. Of some 46,000 clones listed, 70% to 90% are singletons. Material: peripheral blood. These receptors all stem from a woman aged 80 or over with COVID-19, enrolled during active disease. CDR3s include the opening cysteine and the closing phenylalanine or tryptophan. A D gene is named only where the DNA matches it firmly. The size field is filled for only some rows; it gives once, few, many or a size class.

TRBJ2-7 | few | TRBD1 | TRBV7-9 | CASSSPGTGGRGSYEQYF | TGTGCCAGCAGCTCCCCCGGGACAGGGGGCCGGGGGTCCTACGAGCAGTACTTC
TRBJ2-3 | . | . | TRBV5-6 | CASSYLRQASTDTQYF | TGTGCCAGCAGCTACTTGAGACAGGCTAGCACAGATACGCAGTATTTT
TRBJ2-7 | few | . | TRBV18 | CASSPLEASYEQYF | TGTGCCAGCTCACCACTTGAGGCGTCCTACGAGCAGTACTTC
TRBJ2-1 | . | . | TRBV6-5 | CAMDYYNEQFF | TGTGCCATGGACTATTACAATGAGCAGTTCTTC
TRBJ1-4 | . | . | TRBV2 | CASRVQGITEKLFF | TGTGCCAGCAGAGTCCAGGGAATAACTGAAAAACTGTTTTTT
TRBJ1-5 | . | TRBD1 | TRBV24-1 | CATSGPGTVLPQHF | TGTGCCACCAGTGGTCCTGGGACAGTGCTGCCCCAGCATTTT
TRBJ2-5 | . | TRBD2 | TRBV5-1 | CASSAPGGETQYF | TGCGCCAGCAGCGCCCCGGGGGGGGAGACCCAGTACTTC
TRBJ1-2 | . | TRBD1 | TRBV5-1 | CASSPRTGGFEGYTF | TGCGCCAGCAGCCCACGGACAGGGGGTTTTGAAGGCTACACCTTC
TRBJ2-1 | . | . | TRBV7-7 | CASSSRHTSYNEQFF | TGTGCCAGCAGCTCCCGTCACACCTCCTACAATGAGCAGTTCTTC
TRBJ2-3 | . | TRBD2 | TRBV3-1/TRBV3-2 | CASSRSEGASGGRDF | TGTGCCAGCAGCCGAAGTGAGGGAGCTAGCGGGGGCCGTGATTTT
TRBJ2-5 | . | . | TRBV29-1 | CSVVGTGGPGETQYF | TGCAGCGTTGTCGGAACGGGGGGCCCTGGGGAGACCCAGTACTTC
TRBJ2-1 | . | . | TRBV5-6 | CASRRGLGSSYNEQFF | TGTGCCAGCAGACGGGGACTGGGCAGCTCCTACAATGAGCAGTTCTTC
TRBJ2-5 | . | . | TRBV7-2 | CASSLPPGETQYF | TGTGCCAGCAGCTTACCACCAGGGGAGACCCAGTACTTC
TRBJ2-2 | . | . | TRBV27 | CASSLISLAGELFF | TGTGCCAGCAGTTTAATATCCTTAGCCGGGGAGCTGTTTTTT
TRBJ2-3 | few | . | TRBV11-3 | CASSHRGTDTQYF | TGTGCCAGCAGCCACAGGGGCACAGATACGCAGTATTTT
TRBJ1-2 | . | TRBD1 | TRBV15 | CATSRGGYRGYGYTF | TGTGCCACCAGCAGAGGAGGTTACAGGGGTTATGGCTACACCTTC
TRBJ2-2 | . | . | TRBV3-1/TRBV3-2 | CASSQVTGELFF | TGTGCCAGCAGCCAAGTAACCGGGGAGCTGTTTTTT
TRBJ1-2 | . | TRBD1 | TRBV5-4 | CASSLRDSRSNGYTF | TGTGCCAGCAGCTTGAGGGACAGTCGTTCCAATGGCTACACCTTC
TRBJ2-3 | . | . | TRBV11-2 | CASSTRDSTDTQYF | TGTGCCAGCAGCACGAGGGACTCCACAGATACGCAGTATTTT
TRBJ1-3 | few | . | TRBV19 | CASSPRFSGNGNTIYF | TGTGCCAGTAGTCCCCGTTTCTCGGGGAATGGAAACACCATATATTTT
TRBJ2-3 | once | TRBD1 | TRBV7-6 | CASSPRTGGRYF | TGTGCCAGCAGCCCCCGGACAGGGGGCCGGTATTTT
TRBJ2-7 | . | . | TRBV24-1 | CATSERSGSYEQYF | TGTGCCACCAGTGAGCGTTCCGGCTCCTACGAGCAGTACTTC
TRBJ1-4 | . | . | TRBV9 | CASSGASGTTNEKLFF | TGTGCCAGCAGCGGGGCCTCTGGAACAACTAATGAAAAACTGTTTTTT